This T cell receptor beta chain emerged from a study of blood T cell repertoires in COVID-19. Whole-study context: The cDNA or gDNA used as material had been derived from T cells, B-cell-depleted T cells, or PBMCs.

This clone has more than one count but fewer than ten. Measured with immunoSEQ multiplex PCR; TCRdb has only the in-frame clones, and not every one. Of about 210,000 clones listed, 80% to 85% are singletons. The V end was cut by 5 bases, the J end by 3 bases, with 14 bases between. CDR1 and CDR2 from the germline V gene are MNHEY and SMNVEV (reference sequence). This CDR3 region has 15 residues. Sequenced material: PBMCs or T cells enriched from blood (not recorded which). The TCR was taken from a woman between 50 and 59 years old with acute COVID-19. This chain joins TRBV27 and TRBJ2-1, with unresolved D. This CDR3 reads CASSTHAQNYNEQFF. DNA of the CDR3: TGTGCCAGCAGTACCCACGCACAGAACTACAATGAGCAGTTCTTC.